Listed here is a single TCR beta chain. Its antigen is not known. Time point in this sample: cycle 4 day 1 (C4D1), after less than 7 weeks of nivolumab. Every single patient, without exception, relapsed after autologous stem cell transplantation, and brentuximab vedotin exposure varied. The sample comes from a study of PD-1 blockade in classical Hodgkin lymphoma. Study summary: Patients were treated with nivolumab at 3 mg/kg, and this was given intravenously every 2 weeks.

Using immunoSEQ multiplex PCR, the repertoire was profiled, and TCRdb retains in-frame clones only, with some absent. The table records 100,000 to 120,000 clones, roughly nine tenths of them present only once. Trimming at V came to 0 bases and at J to 10 bases, leaving 8 bases not matched to a gene. Germline V CDR1 and CDR2: LGHNA, YSLEER. This CDR3 comprises 16 residues. Findings of the study overall: Healthy donors were reported to have higher baseline TCR diversity than newly diagnosed patients. Those achieving complete response showed baseline diversity like newly diagnosed patients. Repertoire differences have undefined causes, possibly disease activity or prior therapy.

This receptor was taken from a human donor with classical Hodgkin lymphoma. This chain links TRBV4-3 with TRBJ2-1, with 11 bases lining up with TRBD2. Here the sequenced sample was peripheral blood mononuclear cells (PBMCs), taken before the fourth cycle of nivolumab. The CDR3 DNA follows: TGCGCCAGCAGCCAAGATAGCGGGAGGGTCGGAGAGGAGCAGTTCTTC. It encodes CASSQDSGRVGEEQFF.